These 31 T cell receptor beta chains were all obtained from the same sample, sequenced in a study of cytomegalovirus exposure and HLA in healthy donors. The PCR ran on 60 Vbeta and 13 Jbeta primers. TCRdb's copy holds only in-frame clones and misses some; the assay was immunoSEQ multiplex PCR. The repertoire consists of around 150,000 clones, with approximately 80% occurring once and the leading ten covering around a tenth. Sequences were obtained from PBMCs. These TCRs come from a young man in good health and CMV-seropositive.

This CDR3 is CASSDPGTGEQGEKLFF. The CDR3 region has the DNA TGTGCCAGCAGTGATCCCGGGACAGGGGAACAAGGCGAAAAACTGTTTTTT. This chain links TRBV2 with TRBJ1-4; TRBD1 agrees at 10 bases. Germline CDR1 and CDR2: SNHLY and FYNNEI. The trim removed 3 bases at V and 8 bases at J, leaving 12 bases unmatched. The CDR3 runs 17 residues.

The rearrangement uses TRBV2 and TRBJ1-1; unclear D gene. V lost 3 bases and J 6 bases, leaving 11 bases between the germline ends. Per the germline V gene, CDR1 is SNHLY and CDR2 is FYNNEI. This CDR3 comprises 13 residues. CDR3 amino acids: CASSDIPGSEAFF. CDR3 coding DNA: TGTGCCAGCAGTGATATTCCGGGTTCTGAAGCTTTCTTT.

Points on this clone: Germline and junction disagree at one end, which may indicate a read error. The J gene is TRBJ2-7, the V gene TRBV7-9; no definite D call. In germline, CDR1 is SEHNR, CDR2 FQNEAQ (reference sequence). The CDR3 spans 12 residues. CDR3 bases: TGTGCCAGCAGCTTAGAGGCGGAAACCTGGTCCTTC. Amino acid sequence: CASSLEAETWSF.

The chain is built from TRBV5-6 and TRBJ2-1; a weak D match, TRBD2 (6 bases). Trimming shortened V by 4 bases and J by 14 bases, and 19 bases separated the two germline ends. The CDR3 is 13 residues long. Germline V gene data show CDR1 as SGHDT and CDR2 as YYEEEE. This CDR3 reads CASSGDPGVTEFF. CDR3 sequence (DNA): TGTGCCAGCAGCGGAGACCCGGGGGTTACGGAGTTCTTC.

This clone was seen a handful of times. This rearrangement joins TRBV21-1 to TRBJ2-7; TRBD2, as called in the table, went unchecked against the DNA. TRBV21-1 represents a pseudogene. The CDR3 spans 17 residues. The CDR3 spells CASTDNPRASGSYEQYF. In DNA, the CDR3 is TGTGCCAGCACCGATAACCCGCGAGCTAGCGGCTCCTACGAGCAGTACTTC.

The chain carries TRBV30 and TRBJ2-7, with 8 positions matching TRBD1. The junction had 11 bases not matched to a gene; V was cut back by 4 bases and J by 3 bases. Germline CDR1 GTSNPN, CDR2 SVGIG (reference sequence). The CDR3 sequence is 15 residues long. The CDR3 DNA follows: TGTGCCTGGACTTCCATAGGACAGGGAAGCTACGAGCAGTACTTC. Translating gives CAWTSIGQGSYEQYF.

This clone was seen only once. This sequence joins TRBV6-6 and TRBJ2-1; the D gene is possibly TRBD2 (5 bases). This CDR3 has 13 amino acids. The germline CDR1 and CDR2 sequences are MNHNY and SVGAGI (reference sequence). V was pared by 1 base and J by 8 bases, with 9 bases between. The CDR3 reads CASSYLLGDEQFF. The CDR3, as DNA: TGTGCCAGCAGTTACTTACTAGGAGATGAGCAGTTCTTC.

The V gene is TRBV10-3, the J gene TRBJ1-1; no reliable D call. V lost 11 bases and J lost 2, with 15 bases in between. CDR1 is ENHRY, CDR2 SYGVKD, per germline. This CDR3 region has 13 residues. The CDR3 protein is CAFRREGNTEAFF. CDR3 DNA sequence: TGTGCCTTCCGACGGGAGGGTAACACTGAAGCTTTCTTT.

The rearrangement joins TRBV25-1 to TRBJ2-5, with 7 positions matching TRBD1. Unmatched junction bases numbered 8, after V lost 6 bases and J lost 1 base. The germline gives CDR1 MGHDK, CDR2 SYGVNS. The CDR3 runs 15 residues. The chain's CDR3 is CASSLSGQLQETQYF. The CDR3 DNA reads as TGTGCCAGCAGCCTTTCGGGACAGCTCCAAGAGACCCAGTACTTC. Full variable domain (remainder filled in from reference TRBV25-1 and TRBJ2-5): EADIYQTPRYLVIGTGKKITLECSQTMGHDKMYWYQQDPGMELHLIHYSYGVNSTEKGDLSSESTVSRIRTEHFPLTLESARPSHTSQYLCASSLSGQLQETQYFGPGTRLLVL.

The V and J genes are TRBV4-3 and TRBJ2-5; D is uncertain. The last part of the DNA fits TRBJ2-7 better; the J call may be wrong. This CDR3 is built from 15 residues. The germline V gene encodes CDR1 LGHNA and CDR2 YSLEER. CDR3 bases: TGCGCCAGCAGCATCGTCGGCGGAACAACCTACGAGCAGTACTTC. It specifies CASSIVGGTTYEQYF.

This clone was detected a few times. The CDR3 nucleotides are TGCGCCAGCAGTGCCTGGGGGGAGTCGAACACCGGGGAGCTGTTTTTT. Translation gives CASSAWGESNTGELFF. V gene TRBV10-2 combines with J gene TRBJ2-2; possible D gene TRBD2, 6 bases. Germline V gives CDR1 WSHSY, CDR2 SAAADI. CDR3 size: 16 residues. Trimming left V 4 bases short and J 0 bases short, with 12 bases between.

The rearrangement uses TRBV4-2 and TRBJ2-3, with 11 bases aligning to TRBD2. J gave up 1 base and V 0 bases, and 0 bases lay outside the gene matches. The CDR3 extends over 16 amino acids. Germline V CDR1 and CDR2: LGHNA, YNFKEQ. CDR3 region: CASSQEGLAGTDTQYF. The CDR3 bases are TGTGCCAGCAGCCAAGAGGGACTAGCGGGCACAGATACGCAGTATTTT.

The rearrangement uses TRBV7-6 and TRBJ1-1, with no clear D. The CDR3 runs 15 residues. V dropped 1 base and J dropped 0 bases, with 9 bases sitting between them. Germline CDR1 and CDR2: SGHVS and FNYEAQ. As DNA, the CDR3 is TGTGCCAGCAGCTTAGAGGCGGAACTGAACACTGAAGCTTTCTTT. Its protein is CASSLEAELNTEAFF. The full variable domain, in which reference TRBV7-6 and TRBJ1-1 provide the parts outside the CDR3, is GAGVSQSPRYKVTKRGQDVALRCDPISGHVSLYWYRQALGQGPEFLTYFNYEAQQDKSGLPNDRFSAERPEGSISTLTIQRTEQRDSAMYRCASSLEAELNTEAFFGQGTRLTVV.

This chain uses TRBV7-9 with TRBJ2-7; TRBD2 might be the D (5 bases). Germline CDR1 is SEHNR and CDR2 is FQNEAQ (reference sequence). The CDR3 extends over 14 amino acids. Trimming shortened V by 5 bases and J by 4 bases, and 15 bases separated the two germline ends. This chain's CDR3 is CASSPTGNPYEQYF. The CDR3 nucleotides read TGTGCCAGCAGCCCGACCGGGAACCCTTACGAGCAGTACTTC. The whole variable domain, remainder taken from reference TRBV7-9 and TRBJ2-7, is DTGVSQNPRHKITKRGQNVTFRCDPISEHNRLYWYRQTLGQGPEFLTYFQNEAQLEKSRLLSDRFSAERPKGSFSTLEIQRTEQGDSAMYLCASSPTGNPYEQYFGPGTRLTVT.

The chain uses TRBV5-1 and TRBJ2-1, with 15 bases matching TRBD2. This CDR3 is built from 15 residues. V lost 4 bases and J lost 7; bases outside the gene matches: 3. CDR1 is SGHRS and CDR2 is YFSETQ in the germline V gene. CDR3: CASSRTSGRGNEQFF. CDR3 in DNA: TGCGCCAGCAGCAGGACTAGCGGGAGGGGTAATGAGCAGTTCTTC.

This clone was observed a single time. CDR3 nucleotides: TGTGCCAGCGCCCGGGACAGGGATAACAATGAGCAGTTCTTC. Translating gives CASARDRDNNEQFF. This chain links TRBV27 with TRBJ2-1, with 9 positions matching TRBD1. Trimming took 8 bases from V and 5 from J; bases not matched to a gene: 7. CDR1 is MNHEY, CDR2 SMNVEV, per germline (reference sequence). The CDR3 is 14 residues long.

This clone has just a few counts. The V and J genes are TRBV4-1 and TRBJ2-3, with D possibly being TRBD2 (6 bases). The V and J ends lost 4 bases and 6 bases respectively, with 23 bases between them. Germline CDR1 reads MGHRA; CDR2 reads YSYEKL. This CDR3 comprises 17 residues. CDR3 nucleotides: TGCGCCAGCAGCCCCCGTGTGAGCGGGCGGGTCTCGGATACGCAGTATTTT. This gives the protein CASSPRVSGRVSDTQYF.

This chain connects TRBV19 to TRBJ1-5, with D possibly being TRBD1 (5 bases). Trimming cost V 0 bases and J 5 bases, with 14 bases left between them. This CDR3 has 16 amino acids. The germline V gene has CDR1 LNHDA and CDR2 SQIVND (reference sequence). The CDR3 sequence: CASSIDPGDGYQPQHF. In DNA, the CDR3 is TGTGCCAGTAGTATAGATCCGGGGGACGGATATCAGCCCCAGCATTTT. Full variable domain (outside the CDR3, taken from reference TRBV19 and TRBJ1-5): DGGITQSPKYLFRKEGQNVTLSCEQNLNHDAMYWYRQDPGQGLRLIYYSQIVNDFQKGDIAEGYSVSREKKESFPLTVTSAQKNPTAFYLCASSIDPGDGYQPQHFGDGTRLSIL.

The V call is TRBV7-3, the J call TRBJ1-2, with TRBD1 as a possible D gene (6 bases). The V gene lost 5 bases and the J gene lost 3 bases, with 13 bases spanning the gap. CDR1 is SGHTA and CDR2 is FQGTGA in the germline V gene. This CDR3 has 14 residues. The CDR3: CASSRDIMDYGYTF. The CDR3 region has the DNA TGTGCCAGCAGCAGGGACATTATGGACTATGGCTACACCTTC.

The chain combines TRBV7-9 with TRBJ2-6, with D maybe TRBD1 (6 bases). Germline V gives CDR1 SEHNR, CDR2 FQNEAQ (reference sequence). Trimming stripped 5 bases from V and 4 bases from J, with 12 bases between. This CDR3 region has 15 residues. Here the CDR3 reads CASSHTGPGANVLTF. CDR3 nucleotides: TGTGCCAGCAGCCACACAGGGCCAGGGGCCAACGTCCTGACTTTC.

V usage is TRBV9 and J usage is TRBJ1-3, with no clear D. Trimming shortened V by 3 bases and J by 0 bases, and 7 bases separated the two germline ends. Germline V gene sequence: CDR1 SGDLS, CDR2 YYNGEE. This CDR3 has 14 residues. CDR3 residues: CASSGSSSGNTIYF. The CDR3, as DNA: TGTGCCAGCAGCGGTTCGAGCTCTGGAAACACCATATATTTT.

The chain is built from TRBV28 and TRBJ2-3; the match to TRBD1 covers 7 bases. J was trimmed by 1 base and V by 5 bases; bases with no gene match: 12. Germline V gene sequence: CDR1 MDHEN, CDR2 SYDVKM. The CDR3 has 17 amino acids. The CDR3 sequence: CASSPGSAGGGTDTQYF. The CDR3 DNA reads as TGTGCCAGCAGTCCGGGGAGTGCAGGGGGAGGCACAGATACGCAGTATTTT.

The chain employs TRBV19 and TRBJ1-2, with TRBD1 matching over 10 bases. This CDR3 spans 16 amino acids. From germline, CDR1 is LNHDA and CDR2 SQIVND (reference sequence). J gave up 3 bases and V 4 bases, and 8 bases lay outside the gene matches. CDR3 residues: CASSRDRGRTHYGYTF. Written as DNA, the CDR3 is TGTGCCAGTAGTAGGGACAGGGGACGAACGCACTATGGCTACACCTTC. Combining the CDR3 with reference TRBV19 and TRBJ1-2 gives the whole variable domain DGGITQSPKYLFRKEGQNVTLSCEQNLNHDAMYWYRQDPGQGLRLIYYSQIVNDFQKGDIAEGYSVSREKKESFPLTVTSAQKNPTAFYLCASSRDRGRTHYGYTFGSGTRLTVV.

The V call is TRBV20-1, the J call TRBJ2-7, with a tentative D call TRBD2 (6 bases). From germline, CDR1 is DFQATT and CDR2 SNEGSKA (reference sequence). The CDR3 is 11 residues long. V was shortened by 5 bases and J by 4 bases, with 9 bases between the two germline ends. CDR3 amino acids: CSARLEYEQYF. The CDR3 nucleotides read TGCAGTGCTCGACTAGAATACGAGCAGTACTTC.

The V gene is TRBV5-4, the J gene TRBJ2-1; TRBD2 is a possible D gene (7 bases). Germline V gene data show CDR1 as SGHNT and CDR2 as YYREEE (reference sequence). The length of the CDR3 is 12 residues. V was cut by 4 bases and J by 7 bases, with 9 bases left in between. CDR3 region: CASSGGANEQFF. The CDR3 region has the DNA TGTGCCAGCAGCGGGGGGGCGAATGAGCAGTTCTTC.

The rearrangement links TRBV10-2 to TRBJ2-3; possibly TRBD2 for D (6 bases). The V end lost 6 bases, the J end lost 6 bases, and 10 bases lay between the germline ends. This CDR3 is 12 amino acids long. CDR1 and CDR2 from the germline V gene are WSHSY and SAAADI. CDR3 DNA: TGCGCCAGCAGGGAGGGCGGCGATACGCAGTATTTT. It yields the protein CASREGGDTQYF.

The chain combines TRBV5-4 with TRBJ1-4; 8 bases map to TRBD1. This CDR3 comprises 14 residues. Germline lookup yields CDR1 SGHNT and CDR2 YYREEE (reference sequence). J was trimmed by 5 bases and V by 0 bases; bases with no gene match: 0. CDR3 DNA: TGTGCCAGCAGCTTGGGGGACAGGAATGAAAAACTGTTTTTT. It specifies CASSLGDRNEKLFF. Full variable domain (remainder filled in from reference TRBV5-4 and TRBJ1-4): ETGVTQSPTHLIKTRGQQVTLRCSSQSGHNTVSWYQQALGQGPQFIFQYYREEENGRGNFPPRFSGLQFPNYSSELNVNALELDDSALYLCASSLGDRNEKLFFGSGTQLSVL.

V and J are TRBV7-9 and TRBJ1-2; 7 bases line up with TRBD1. Trimming at V came to 5 bases and at J to 4 bases, leaving 4 bases not matched to a gene. The CDR3 length is 13 residues. Germline V lookup: CDR1 SEHNR, CDR2 FQNEAQ (reference sequence). The CDR3 region is CASSPTGIYGYTF. The CDR3 nucleotides are TGTGCCAGCAGCCCGACAGGGATCTATGGCTACACCTTC.

The chain links TRBV6-6 to TRBJ1-1; D might be TRBD1 (5 bases). This CDR3 region has 12 residues. CDR1 and CDR2 from the germline V gene are MNHNY and SVGAGI (reference sequence). Trimming pared 7 bases from V and 7 bases from J, leaving 13 bases between. In DNA, the CDR3 is TGTGCCAGCACCGGGGGGTACGATGAAGCTTTCTTT. It codes for CASTGGYDEAFF.

The chain recombines TRBV28 with TRBJ2-7; tentative D call: TRBD1 (6 bases). The V and J ends lost 4 bases and 3 bases respectively, with 13 bases between them. Per the germline V gene, CDR1 is MDHEN and CDR2 is SYDVKM. This CDR3 region has 14 residues. Here the CDR3 DNA reads TGTGCCAGCAGTTCGACAGGTGTCTACTACGAGCAGTACTTC. Translated: CASSSTGVYYEQYF.

The sample holds one count of this clone. The chain recombines TRBV4-1 with TRBJ2-7, with D possibly TRBD1 on 6 matching bases. The germline gives CDR1 MGHRA, CDR2 YSYEKL. Between the trimmed V and J ends, which lost 0 bases and 6 bases, there was a span of 12 bases. CDR3 size: 14 residues. CDR3 sequence reads: CASSQDGQFSEQYF. The CDR3 bases are TGCGCCAGCAGCCAAGATGGACAGTTCTCCGAGCAGTACTTC.